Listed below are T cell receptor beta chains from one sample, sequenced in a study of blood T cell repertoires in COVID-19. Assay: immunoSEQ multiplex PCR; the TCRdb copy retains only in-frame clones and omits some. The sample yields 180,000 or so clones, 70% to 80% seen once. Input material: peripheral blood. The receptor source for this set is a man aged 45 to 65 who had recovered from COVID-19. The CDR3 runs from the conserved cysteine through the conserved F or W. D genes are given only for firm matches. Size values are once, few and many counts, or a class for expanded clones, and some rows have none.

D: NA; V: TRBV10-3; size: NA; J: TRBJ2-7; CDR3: CAISESAVHEQYF; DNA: TGTGCCATCAGTGAGTCGGCAGTCCACGAGCAGTACTTC
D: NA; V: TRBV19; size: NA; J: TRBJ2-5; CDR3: CASRTSGGTQYF; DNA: TGTGCCAGTAGGACCAGCGGCGGGACCCAGTACTTC
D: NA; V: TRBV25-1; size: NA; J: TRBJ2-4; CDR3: CASSDIWGRGNIQYF; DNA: TGTGCCAGCAGTGATATATGGGGCAGGGGTAACATTCAGTACTTC
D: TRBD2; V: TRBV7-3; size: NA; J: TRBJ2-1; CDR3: CASSLTSGTYNEQFF; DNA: TGTGCCAGCAGCTTGACTAGCGGGACCTACAATGAGCAGTTCTTC
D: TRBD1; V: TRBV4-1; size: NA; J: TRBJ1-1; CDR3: CASSQKQGMNTEAFF; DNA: TGCGCCAGCAGCCAGAAACAGGGGATGAACACTGAAGCTTTCTTT
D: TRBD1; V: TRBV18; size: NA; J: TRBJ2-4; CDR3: CASSQDRRSQYF; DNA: TGTGCCAGCTCACAGGACAGGCGCAGTCAGTACTTC
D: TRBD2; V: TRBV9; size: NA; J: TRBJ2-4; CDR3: CASSVDRGGDIQYF; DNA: TGTGCCAGCAGCGTAGATCGGGGAGGGGACATTCAGTACTTC
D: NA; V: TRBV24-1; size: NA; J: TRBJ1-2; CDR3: CATSSGSYGYTF; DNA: TGTGCCACCAGTTCTGGGAGCTATGGCTACACCTTC
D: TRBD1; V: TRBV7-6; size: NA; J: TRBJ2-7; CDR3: CASSPLVRGRQPYEQYF; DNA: TGTGCCAGCAGCCCTCTGGTAAGGGGGCGTCAACCGTACGAGCAGTACTTC
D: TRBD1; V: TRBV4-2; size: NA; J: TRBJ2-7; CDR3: CASSLRTGFNYEQYF; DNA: TGTGCCAGCAGCCTCCGGACAGGGTTTAACTACGAGCAGTACTTC
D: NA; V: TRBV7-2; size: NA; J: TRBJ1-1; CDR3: CASSLIGTYEAFF; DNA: TGTGCCAGCAGCCTAATAGGGACATATGAAGCTTTCTTT
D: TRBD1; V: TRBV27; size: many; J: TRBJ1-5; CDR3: CASSLTGQYGQPQHF; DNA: TGTGCCAGCAGTCTTACGGGACAGTACGGTCAGCCCCAGCATTTT
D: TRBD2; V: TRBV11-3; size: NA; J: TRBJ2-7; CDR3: CASSLIGGSSEQYF; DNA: TGTGCCAGCAGCTTAATCGGGGGGTCCTCCGAGCAGTACTTC
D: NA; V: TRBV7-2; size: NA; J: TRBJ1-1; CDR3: CASRARQDTEAFF; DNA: TGTGCCAGCAGGGCCAGGCAGGACACTGAAGCTTTCTTT
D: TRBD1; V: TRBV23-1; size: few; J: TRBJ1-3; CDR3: CASSPRPGGTGNTIYF; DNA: TGCGCCAGCAGTCCGAGGCCAGGGGGTACTGGAAACACCATATATTTT
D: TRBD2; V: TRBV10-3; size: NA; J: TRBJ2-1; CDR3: CAIKGTSGTYNEQFF; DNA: TGTGCCATCAAAGGGACTAGCGGGACCTACAATGAGCAGTTCTTC
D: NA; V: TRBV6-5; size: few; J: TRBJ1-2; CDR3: CASTKRGNYGYTF; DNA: TGTGCCAGCACCAAAAGGGGAAACTATGGCTACACCTTC